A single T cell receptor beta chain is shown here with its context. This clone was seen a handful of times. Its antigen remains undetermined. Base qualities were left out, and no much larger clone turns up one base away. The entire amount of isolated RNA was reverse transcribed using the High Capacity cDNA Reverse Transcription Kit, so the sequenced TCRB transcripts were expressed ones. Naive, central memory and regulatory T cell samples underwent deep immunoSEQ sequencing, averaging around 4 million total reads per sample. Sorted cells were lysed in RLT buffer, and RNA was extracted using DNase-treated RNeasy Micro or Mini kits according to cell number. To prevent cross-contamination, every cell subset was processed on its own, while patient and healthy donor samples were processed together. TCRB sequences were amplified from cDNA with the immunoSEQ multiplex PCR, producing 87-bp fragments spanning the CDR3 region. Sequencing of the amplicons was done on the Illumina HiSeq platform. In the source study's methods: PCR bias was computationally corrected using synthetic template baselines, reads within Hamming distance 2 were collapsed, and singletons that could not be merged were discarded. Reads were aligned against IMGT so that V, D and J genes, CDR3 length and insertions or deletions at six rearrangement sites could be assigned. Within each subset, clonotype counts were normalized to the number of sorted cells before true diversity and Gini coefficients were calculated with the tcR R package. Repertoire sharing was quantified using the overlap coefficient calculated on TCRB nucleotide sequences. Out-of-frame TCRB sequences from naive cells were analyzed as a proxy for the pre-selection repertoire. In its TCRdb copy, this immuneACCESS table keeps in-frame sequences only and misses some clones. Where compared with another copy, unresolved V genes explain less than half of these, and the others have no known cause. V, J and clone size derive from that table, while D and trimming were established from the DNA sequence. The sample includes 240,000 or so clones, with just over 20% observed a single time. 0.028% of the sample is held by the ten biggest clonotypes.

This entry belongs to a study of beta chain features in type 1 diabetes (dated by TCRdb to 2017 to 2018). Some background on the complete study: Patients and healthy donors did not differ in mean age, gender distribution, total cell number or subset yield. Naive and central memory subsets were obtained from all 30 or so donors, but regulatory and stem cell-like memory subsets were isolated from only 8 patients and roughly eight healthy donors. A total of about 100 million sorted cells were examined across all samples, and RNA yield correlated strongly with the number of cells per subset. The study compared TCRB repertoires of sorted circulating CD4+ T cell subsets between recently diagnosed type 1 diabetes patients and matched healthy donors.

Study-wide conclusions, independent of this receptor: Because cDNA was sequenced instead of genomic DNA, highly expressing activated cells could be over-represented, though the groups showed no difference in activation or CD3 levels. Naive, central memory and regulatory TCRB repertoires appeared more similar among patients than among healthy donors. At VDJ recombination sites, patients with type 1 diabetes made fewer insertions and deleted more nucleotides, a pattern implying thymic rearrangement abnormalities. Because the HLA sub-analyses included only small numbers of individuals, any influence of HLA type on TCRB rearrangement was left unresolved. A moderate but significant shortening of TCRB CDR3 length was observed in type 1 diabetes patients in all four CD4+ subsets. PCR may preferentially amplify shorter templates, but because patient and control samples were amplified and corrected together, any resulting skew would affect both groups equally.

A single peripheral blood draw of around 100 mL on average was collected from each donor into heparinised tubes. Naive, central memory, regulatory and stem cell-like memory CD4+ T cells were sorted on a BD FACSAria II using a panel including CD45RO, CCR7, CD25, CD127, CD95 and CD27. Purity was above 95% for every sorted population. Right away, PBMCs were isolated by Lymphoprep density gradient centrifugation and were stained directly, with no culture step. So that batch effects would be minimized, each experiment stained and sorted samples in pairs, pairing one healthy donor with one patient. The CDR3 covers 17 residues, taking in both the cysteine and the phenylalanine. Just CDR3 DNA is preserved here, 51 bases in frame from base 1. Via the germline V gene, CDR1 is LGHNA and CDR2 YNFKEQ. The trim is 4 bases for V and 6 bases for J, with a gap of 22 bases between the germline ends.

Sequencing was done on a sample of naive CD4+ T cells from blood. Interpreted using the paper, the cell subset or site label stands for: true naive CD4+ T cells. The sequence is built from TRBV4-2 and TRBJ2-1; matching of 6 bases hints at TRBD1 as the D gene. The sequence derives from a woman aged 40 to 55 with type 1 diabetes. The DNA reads TGTGCCAGCAGCCTACCCGCGAGAAAGGGGGATTCCAATGAGCAGTTCTTC. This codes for CASSLPARKGDSNEQFF.